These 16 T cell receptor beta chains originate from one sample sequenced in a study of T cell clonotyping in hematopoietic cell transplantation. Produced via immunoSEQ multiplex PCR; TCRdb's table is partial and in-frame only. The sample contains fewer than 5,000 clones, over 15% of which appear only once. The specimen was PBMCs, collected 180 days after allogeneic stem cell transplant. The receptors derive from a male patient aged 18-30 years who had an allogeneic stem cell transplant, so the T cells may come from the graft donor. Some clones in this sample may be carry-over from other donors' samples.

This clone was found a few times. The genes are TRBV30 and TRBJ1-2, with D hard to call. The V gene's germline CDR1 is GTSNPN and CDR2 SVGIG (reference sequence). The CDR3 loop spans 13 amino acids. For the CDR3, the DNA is TGTGCTCGGAAACCCGGGCCCGGCTATGGCTACACCTTC. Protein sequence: CARKPGPGYGYTF.

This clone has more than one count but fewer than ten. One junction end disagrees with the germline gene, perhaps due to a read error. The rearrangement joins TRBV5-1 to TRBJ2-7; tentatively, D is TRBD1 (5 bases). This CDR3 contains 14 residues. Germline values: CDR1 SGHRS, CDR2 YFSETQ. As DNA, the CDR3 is TGTGCCAGCAGCTCGGAATTCAGGGCTTACGAGCAGTACTTC. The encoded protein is CASSSEFRAYEQYF. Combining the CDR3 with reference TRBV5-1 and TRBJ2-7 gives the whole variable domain KAGVTQTPRYLIKTRGQQVTLSCSPISGHRSVSWYQQTPGQGLQFLFEYFSETQRNKGNFPGRFSGRQFSNSRSEMNVSTLELGDSALYLCASSSEFRAYEQYFGPGTRLTVT.

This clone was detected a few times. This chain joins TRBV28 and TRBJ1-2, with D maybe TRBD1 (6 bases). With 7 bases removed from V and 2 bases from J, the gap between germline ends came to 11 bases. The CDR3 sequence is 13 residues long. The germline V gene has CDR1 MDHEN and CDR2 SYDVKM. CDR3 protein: CASKTTGNYGYTF. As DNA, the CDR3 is TGTGCCAGCAAAACCACAGGGAACTATGGCTACACCTTC.

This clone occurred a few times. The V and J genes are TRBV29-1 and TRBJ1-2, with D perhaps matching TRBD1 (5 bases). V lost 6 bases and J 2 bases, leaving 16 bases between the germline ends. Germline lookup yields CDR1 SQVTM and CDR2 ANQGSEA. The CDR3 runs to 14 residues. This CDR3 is CSVGTVGVNYGYTF. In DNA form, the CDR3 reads TGCAGCGTCGGGACTGTTGGGGTGAACTATGGCTACACCTTC.

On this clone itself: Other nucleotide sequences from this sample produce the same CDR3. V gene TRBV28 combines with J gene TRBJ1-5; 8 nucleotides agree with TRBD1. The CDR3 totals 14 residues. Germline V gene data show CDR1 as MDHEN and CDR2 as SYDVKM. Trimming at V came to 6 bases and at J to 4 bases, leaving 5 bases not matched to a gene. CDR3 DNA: TGTGCCAGCAGCCTAGACAGGGGAAATCAGCCCCAGCATTTT. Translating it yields CASSLDRGNQPQHF.

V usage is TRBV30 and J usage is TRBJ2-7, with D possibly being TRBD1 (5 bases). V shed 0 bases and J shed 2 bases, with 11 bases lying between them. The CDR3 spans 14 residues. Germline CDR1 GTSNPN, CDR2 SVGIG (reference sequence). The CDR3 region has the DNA TGTGCCTGGAGTGTGGGGCATACCCCCTACGAGCAGTACTTC. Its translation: CAWSVGHTPYEQYF.

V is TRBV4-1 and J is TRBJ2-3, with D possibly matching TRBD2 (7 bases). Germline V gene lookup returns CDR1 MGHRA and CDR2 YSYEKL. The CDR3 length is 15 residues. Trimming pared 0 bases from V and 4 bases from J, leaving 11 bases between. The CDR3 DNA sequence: TGCGCCAGCAGCCAAGATCGGGGGGCTCCAGATACGCAGTATTTT. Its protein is CASSQDRGAPDTQYF.

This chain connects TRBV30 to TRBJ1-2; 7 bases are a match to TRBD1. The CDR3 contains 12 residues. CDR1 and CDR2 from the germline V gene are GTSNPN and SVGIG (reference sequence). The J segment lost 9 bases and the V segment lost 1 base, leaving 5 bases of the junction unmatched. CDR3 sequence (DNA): TGTGCCTGGAGTGCCCAGACAGGGCGCTACACCTTC. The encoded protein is CAWSAQTGRYTF.

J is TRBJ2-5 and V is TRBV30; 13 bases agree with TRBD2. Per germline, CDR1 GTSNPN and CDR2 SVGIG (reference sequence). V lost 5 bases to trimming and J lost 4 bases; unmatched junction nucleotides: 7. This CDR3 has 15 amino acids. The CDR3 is CAWLRTSGGGETQYF. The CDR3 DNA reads TGTGCCTGGCTTAGGACTAGCGGGGGAGGAGAGACCCAGTACTTC.

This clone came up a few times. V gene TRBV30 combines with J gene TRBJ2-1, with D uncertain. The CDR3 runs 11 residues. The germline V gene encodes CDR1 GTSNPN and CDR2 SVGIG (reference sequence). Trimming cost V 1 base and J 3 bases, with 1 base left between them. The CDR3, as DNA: TGTGCCTGGAGTGACTACAATGAGCAGTTCTTC. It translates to CAWSDYNEQFF.

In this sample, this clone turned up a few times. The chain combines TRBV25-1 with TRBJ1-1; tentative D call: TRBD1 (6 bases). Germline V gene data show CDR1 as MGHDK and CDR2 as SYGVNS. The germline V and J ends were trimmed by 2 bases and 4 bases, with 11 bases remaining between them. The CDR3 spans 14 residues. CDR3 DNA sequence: TGTGCCAGCAGTGAACGGGACAAGACCACTGAAGCTTTCTTT. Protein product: CASSERDKTTEAFF.

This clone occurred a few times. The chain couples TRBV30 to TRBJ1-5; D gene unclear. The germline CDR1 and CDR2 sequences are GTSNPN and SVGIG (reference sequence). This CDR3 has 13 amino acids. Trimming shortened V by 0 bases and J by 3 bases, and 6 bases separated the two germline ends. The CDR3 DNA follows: TGTGCCTGGAGTGTACTGCCCAATCAGCCCCAGCATTTT. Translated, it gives CAWSVLPNQPQHF.

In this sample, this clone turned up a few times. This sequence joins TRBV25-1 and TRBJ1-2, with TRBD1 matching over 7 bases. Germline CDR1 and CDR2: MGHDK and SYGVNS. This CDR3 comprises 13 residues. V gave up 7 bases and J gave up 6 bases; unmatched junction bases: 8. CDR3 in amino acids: CASKETGLDGYTF. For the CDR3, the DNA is TGTGCCAGCAAGGAGACAGGGCTCGATGGCTACACCTTC.

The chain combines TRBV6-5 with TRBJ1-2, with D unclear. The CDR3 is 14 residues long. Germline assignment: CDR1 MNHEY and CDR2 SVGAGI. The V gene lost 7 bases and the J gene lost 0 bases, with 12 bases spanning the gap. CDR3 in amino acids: CASTSMLANYGYTF. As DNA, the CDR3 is TGTGCCAGCACCTCGATGTTAGCTAACTATGGCTACACCTTC.

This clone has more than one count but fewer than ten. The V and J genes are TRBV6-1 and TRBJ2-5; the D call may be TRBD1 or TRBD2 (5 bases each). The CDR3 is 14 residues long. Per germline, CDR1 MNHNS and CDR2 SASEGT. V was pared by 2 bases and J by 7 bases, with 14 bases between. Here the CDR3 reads CASSEWGTQPTQYF. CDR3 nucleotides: TGTGCCAGCAGTGAATGGGGGACGCAGCCGACCCAGTACTTC.

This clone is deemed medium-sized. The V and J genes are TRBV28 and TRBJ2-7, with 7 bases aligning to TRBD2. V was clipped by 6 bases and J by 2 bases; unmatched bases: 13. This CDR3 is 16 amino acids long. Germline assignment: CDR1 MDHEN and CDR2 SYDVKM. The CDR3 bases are TGTGCCAGCAGCCCAAGGGGAGGGAGTACTGCCTACGAGCAGTACTTC. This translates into CASSPRGGSTAYEQYF.